This TCR beta chain was sequenced for a study of metastatic and nonmetastatic thyroid tumors. As for the study in general: Repertoire comparison spanned blood and tumor or nodule tissue of malignant and benign thyroid patients. Study-wide results and caveats: In both blood and tumor samples, TCR beta diversity was reported significantly higher for malignant than benign nodules.

TCRdb re-clonotyped the PCR reads through MiXCR. The sample contains over 25,000 clones, more than 14% of which appear only once. Prior to thyroid surgery, none of the patients had received any treatment. The trim removed 3 bases at V and 4 bases at J, leaving 3 bases unmatched. Germline CDR1 and CDR2: MGHRA and YSYEKL. CDR3 length: 14 residues. This clone was seen ten or more times. Antigen: not known. The sequencing input was blood. J is TRBJ2-5 and V is TRBV4-1; 9 bases line up with TRBD2. The clonotype was recovered from a male donor with papillary thyroid cancer or a benign thyroid nodule (not recorded which). Some clones in this sample may be carry-over from other donors' samples. CDR3 sequence reads: CASSHGAGGETQYF. The CDR3 nucleotides are TGCGCCAGCAGCCACGGAGCGGGAGGAGAGACCCAGTACTTC.